This TCR beta chain was sequenced during a study of shared clonotypes between healthy human individuals. This CDR3 region has 15 residues. Germline CDR1 SGHRS, CDR2 YFSETQ. The ends were cut back, 0 bases at V and 4 bases at J, with 12 bases in the middle. Sequencing on ten immunoSEQ deep assay plates was performed for unsorted PBMC DNA. Original processing methods: Filtering of immunoSEQ junctional sequences could not match full-length read filtering. Sequencing used immunoSEQ multiplex PCR; TCRdb keeps in-frame clones, though not all of them. The V and J calls and clone size are taken from that table; D and trimming were inferred from the DNA. This repertoire shows roughly 500,000 clones, 60% to 85% found once; its top ten account for 13%.

This receptor was taken from a woman aged 40 to 55 in good health. Some clones in this sample may be carry-over from other donors' samples. V gene TRBV5-1 combines with J gene TRBJ2-3, with D unresolved. Sequencing used PBMCs. Here the CDR3 reads CASSLEGRIADTQYF. The CDR3, as DNA: TGCGCCAGCAGCTTGGAAGGACGGATTGCAGATACGCAGTATTTT.